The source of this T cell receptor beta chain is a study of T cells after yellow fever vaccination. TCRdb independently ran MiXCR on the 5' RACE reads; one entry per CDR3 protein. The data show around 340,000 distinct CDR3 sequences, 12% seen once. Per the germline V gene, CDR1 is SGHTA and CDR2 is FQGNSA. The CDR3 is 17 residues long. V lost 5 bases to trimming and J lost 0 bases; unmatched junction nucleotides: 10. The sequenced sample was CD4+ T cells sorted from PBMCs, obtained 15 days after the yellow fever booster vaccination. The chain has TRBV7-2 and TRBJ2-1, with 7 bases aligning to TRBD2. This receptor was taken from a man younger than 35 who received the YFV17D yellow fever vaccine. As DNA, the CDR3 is TGTGCCAGCAGCAATGAACTAGCGACAAGCTCCTACAATGAGCAGTTCTTC. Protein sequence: CASSNELATSSYNEQFF.